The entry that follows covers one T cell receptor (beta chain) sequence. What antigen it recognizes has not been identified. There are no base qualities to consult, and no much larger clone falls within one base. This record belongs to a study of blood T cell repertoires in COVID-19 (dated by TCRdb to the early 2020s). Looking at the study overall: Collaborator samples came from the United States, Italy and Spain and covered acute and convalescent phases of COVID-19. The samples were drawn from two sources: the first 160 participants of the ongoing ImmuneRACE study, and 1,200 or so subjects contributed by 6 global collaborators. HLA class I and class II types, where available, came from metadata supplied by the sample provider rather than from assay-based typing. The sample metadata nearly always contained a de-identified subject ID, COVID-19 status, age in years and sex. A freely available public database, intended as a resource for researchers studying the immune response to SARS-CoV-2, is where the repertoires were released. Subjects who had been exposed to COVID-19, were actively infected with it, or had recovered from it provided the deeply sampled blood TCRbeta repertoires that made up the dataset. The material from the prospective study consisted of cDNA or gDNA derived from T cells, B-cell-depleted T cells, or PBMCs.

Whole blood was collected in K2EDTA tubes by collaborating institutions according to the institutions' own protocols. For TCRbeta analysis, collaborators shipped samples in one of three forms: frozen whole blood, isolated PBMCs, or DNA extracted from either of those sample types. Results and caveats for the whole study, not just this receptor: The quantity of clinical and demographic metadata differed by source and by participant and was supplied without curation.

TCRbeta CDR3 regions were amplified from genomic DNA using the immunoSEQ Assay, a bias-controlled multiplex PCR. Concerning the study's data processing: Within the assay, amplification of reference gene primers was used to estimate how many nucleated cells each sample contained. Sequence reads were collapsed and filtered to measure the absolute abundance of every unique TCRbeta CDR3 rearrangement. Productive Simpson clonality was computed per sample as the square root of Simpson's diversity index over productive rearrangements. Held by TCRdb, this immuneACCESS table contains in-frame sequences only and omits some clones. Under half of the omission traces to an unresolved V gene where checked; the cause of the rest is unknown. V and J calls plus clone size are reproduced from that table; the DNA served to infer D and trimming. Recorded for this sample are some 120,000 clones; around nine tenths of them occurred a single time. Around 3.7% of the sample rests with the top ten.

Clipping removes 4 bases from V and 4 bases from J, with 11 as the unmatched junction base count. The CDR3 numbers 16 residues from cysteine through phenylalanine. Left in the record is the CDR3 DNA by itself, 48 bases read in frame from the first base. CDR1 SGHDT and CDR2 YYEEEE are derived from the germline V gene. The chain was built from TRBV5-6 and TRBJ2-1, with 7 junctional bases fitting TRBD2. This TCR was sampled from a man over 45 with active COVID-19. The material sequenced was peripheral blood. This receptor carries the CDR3 CASSPLGGTGYNEQFF. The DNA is TGTGCCAGCAGCCCCCTGGGGGGGACGGGGTACAATGAGCAGTTCTTC.